One and the same sample provided the 4 T cell receptor beta chains below, sequenced in a study of identical twins. TCRdb redid the calling of the 5' RACE reads with MiXCR, one entry per CDR3 protein. This sample carries 250,000 to 300,000 distinct CDR3 sequences, roughly 10% of them seen once, and the ten largest clones take about 7.1%. These data were also reused for a study on yellow fever vaccine responses in identical twins.

Specimen: CD8+ T cells sorted from blood. All receptors derive from a woman aged 18-35 years in good health.

This clonotype occurred many times. This rearrangement joins TRBV27 to TRBJ2-7, with TRBD1 matching over 7 bases. This CDR3 comprises 14 residues. V was pared by 4 bases and J by 0 bases, with 3 bases of the junction left unmatched. CDR1 is MNHEY and CDR2 is SMNVEV in the germline V gene (reference sequence). The CDR3 DNA sequence: TGTGCCAGCAGTTCTTGGACAGGCTCCTACGAGCAGTACTTC. This gives the protein CASSSWTGSYEQYF.

The rearrangement uses TRBV11-1 and TRBJ2-1, with TRBD2 identical over 9 bases. The CDR3 totals 18 residues. Germline trimming cut 8 bases from V and 0 bases from J; bases unmatched to any gene: 14. Per the germline V gene, CDR1 is SGHAT and CDR2 is FQDESV (reference sequence). This CDR3 reads CASATEGSGGSSYNEQFF. The CDR3 DNA reads as TGTGCCAGCGCTACTGAAGGTAGCGGGGGAAGCTCCTACAATGAGCAGTTCTTC.

Many counts were recorded for this clonotype. The chain uses TRBV27 and TRBJ1-5; the match to TRBD1 covers 8 bases. CDR1 and CDR2 from the germline V gene are MNHEY and SMNVEV (reference sequence). The CDR3 runs to 14 residues. The ends lost 3 bases at V and 9 bases at J; junction bases unmatched: 7. CDR3 region: CASSFGTGTSPQHF. CDR3 coding DNA: TGTGCCAGCAGTTTCGGGACAGGCACATCGCCCCAGCATTTT.

This clonotype was seen ten or more times. The chain links TRBV24-1 to TRBJ2-4, with D tentatively TRBD1 (6 bases). Germline V gene lookup returns CDR1 KGHDR and CDR2 SFDVKD. CDR3 length: 15 residues. V lost 7 bases and J 0 bases, leaving 12 bases between the germline ends. The chain's CDR3 is CATRDGQLAKNIQYF. CDR3 nucleotides: TGTGCCACCAGGGACGGACAGCTAGCCAAAAACATTCAGTACTTC.